The next 21 T cell receptor beta chains were all read from a single sample in a study of CD8+CD57+ T cells in acquired aplastic anemia. It was genomic DNA that served as the template for profiling TCR beta VDJ and CDR3. One entry per CDR3 protein results from TCRdb running MiXCR on the reads. The table includes under 350,000 distinct CDR3 sequences, 45% to 65% detected once. The authors sequenced patients whose flow cytometry had shown CD8+CD57+ cell expansion. The sequencing input was sorted CD4+, CD8+, or CD8+CD57+ T cells (not recorded which) from PBMCs. These TCRs come from a human donor with aplastic anemia.

This chain links TRBV5-4 with TRBJ1-6, with D maybe TRBD1 (5 bases). The CDR3 is made up of 14 amino acids. From germline, CDR1 is SGHNT and CDR2 YYREEE (reference sequence). V gave up 6 bases and J gave up 10 bases, with 17 bases separating them. This CDR3 is CASTLGGGGSPLHF. The CDR3 nucleotides are TGTGCCAGCACCCTTGGTGGGGGGGGGTCACCCCTCCACTTT.

V usage is TRBV2 and J usage is TRBJ2-5; 14 nucleotides agree with TRBD2. CDR3 length: 16 amino acids. With 6 bases clipped from V and 4 bases from J, the junction kept 7 bases outside the gene matches. Germline V gene sequence: CDR1 SNHLY, CDR2 FYNNEI. The CDR3 DNA follows: TGTGCCAGCAGCGTGACGGGACTAGCGGGGGTAGAGACCCAGTACTTC. This encodes CASSVTGLAGVETQYF.

The chain employs TRBV2 and TRBJ1-2; D gene ambiguous. Germline CDR1 and CDR2: SNHLY and FYNNEI. The CDR3 is 13 amino acids. Between the trimmed V and J ends, which lost 6 bases and 6 bases, there was a span of 14 bases. The CDR3 nucleotides read TGTGCCAGCAGCGGGCAGTGGGCAGATGGCTACACCTTC. This gives the protein CASSGQWADGYTF.

Many counts were recorded for this clonotype. V is TRBV6-5 and J is TRBJ1-1; D gene uncertain. Trimming removed 1 base from V and 5 bases from J, with 17 bases in between. Germline CDR1 reads MNHEY; CDR2 reads SVGAGI. The CDR3 length is 16 residues. The CDR3 spells CASSYLPGPLRTEAFF. The CDR3 DNA sequence: TGTGCCAGCAGTTACTTACCGGGCCCGCTGAGGACTGAAGCTTTCTTT.

The CDR3 loop reads CASSLESGGHTF. DNA of the CDR3: TGTGCCAGCAGCTTAGAAAGTGGGGGTCACACCTTC. This chain connects TRBV7-9 to TRBJ1-2, with D maybe TRBD1 (5 bases). The V end lost 1 base, the J end lost 12 bases, and 12 bases lay between the germline ends. The CDR3 spans 12 residues. The V gene's germline CDR1 is SEHNR and CDR2 FQNEAQ (reference sequence).

The V and J genes are TRBV2 and TRBJ2-3; no definite D call. The germline V gene encodes CDR1 SNHLY and CDR2 FYNNEI. The CDR3 sequence is 13 residues long. V lost 5 bases to trimming and J lost 4 bases, with 10 bases between them. DNA for the CDR3: TGTGCCAGCAGTCTGGGGAACGCAGATACGCAGTATTTT. This translates into CASSLGNADTQYF. Based on the CDR3 plus reference TRBV2 and TRBJ2-3, the full variable domain is EPEVTQTPSHQVTQMGQEVILRCVPISNHLYFYWYRQILGQKVEFLVSFYNNEISEKSEIFDDQFSVERPDGSNFTLKIRSTKLEDSAMYFCASSLGNADTQYFGPGTRLTVL.

In the case of this clonotype: A junction end diverges from the germline sequence, so it may reflect a read error. The chain joins TRBV2 to TRBJ1-6; D remains ambiguous. Germline CDR1 and CDR2: SNHLY and FYNNEI. This CDR3 spans 16 amino acids. CDR3 DNA: TGTGCCAGCACCGCCCGCTCCTATGGCTATAGTTCACCCCTCCACTTT. Translated, it gives CASTARSYGYSSPLHF.

This chain links TRBV5-1 with TRBJ1-1; D not certain. CDR3 length: 16 residues. Germline V gene lookup returns CDR1 SGHRS and CDR2 YFSETQ. Trimming took 0 bases from V and 1 from J, leaving 13 bases between them. The CDR3 sequence: CASSLAARAGNTEAFF. The CDR3 nucleotides read TGCGCCAGCAGCTTGGCAGCGCGAGCGGGGAACACTGAAGCTTTCTTT.

Many counts were recorded for this clonotype. This chain connects TRBV7-2 to TRBJ2-2; possible D gene TRBD1, 5 bases. The germline V gene has CDR1 SGHTA and CDR2 FQGNSA. Trimming left V 2 bases short and J 5 bases short, with 12 bases between. The CDR3 contains 15 residues. For the CDR3, the DNA is TGTGCCAGCAGCTTAAGGGGCGCAGGGACCGGGGAGCTGTTTTTT. Its protein is CASSLRGAGTGELFF.

This chain joins TRBV7-9 and TRBJ2-3; D might be TRBD2 (6 bases). The ends were cut back, 5 bases at V and 2 bases at J, with 14 bases in the middle. The CDR3 is made up of 15 amino acids. Per germline, CDR1 SEHNR and CDR2 FQNEAQ (reference sequence). The CDR3 spells CASSPGRDHTDTQYF. The CDR3 DNA is TGTGCCAGCAGCCCGGGGCGGGATCACACAGATACGCAGTATTTT.

The rearrangement uses TRBV7-2 and TRBJ1-4; perhaps TRBD1 as D (6 bases). This CDR3 region has 14 residues. The germline V and J ends were trimmed by 5 bases and 7 bases, with 14 bases remaining between them. Per germline, CDR1 SGHTA and CDR2 FQGNSA. This CDR3 reads CASSPQGVSEKLFF. The CDR3 DNA reads as TGTGCCAGCAGCCCACAGGGTGTCAGTGAAAAACTGTTTTTT. The full variable domain, completed using reference TRBV7-2 and TRBJ1-4, is GAGVSQSPSNKVTEKGKDVELRCDPISGHTALYWYRQSLGQGLEFLIYFQGNSAPDKSGLPSDRFSAERTGGSVSTLTIQRTQQEDSAVYLCASSPQGVSEKLFFGSGTQLSVL.

This chain uses TRBV2 with TRBJ1-3, with 8 nucleotides matching TRBD1. CDR1 is SNHLY and CDR2 is FYNNEI in the germline V gene. The CDR3 covers 19 residues. V lost 4 bases and J lost 3; bases outside the gene matches: 17. This CDR3 is CASSGRVLWDRRYGNTIYF. The CDR3 region has the DNA TGTGCCAGCAGTGGAAGGGTCCTTTGGGACAGGAGATATGGAAACACCATATATTTT.

This CDR3 is CASSLEVLAGVSNEQFF. The CDR3 nucleotides read TGCGCCAGCAGCTTGGAGGTACTAGCGGGAGTATCAAATGAGCAGTTCTTC. V is TRBV10-1 and J is TRBJ2-1; 11 positions agree with TRBD2. Germline CDR1 reads WNHNN; CDR2 reads SYGVQD (reference sequence). J was trimmed by 7 bases and V by 6 bases; bases with no gene match: 14. There are 17 residues in the CDR3.

This clonotype was seen many times. The chain employs TRBV19 and TRBJ1-2; TRBD1 might be the D (6 bases). The CDR3 contains 15 residues. The ends were cut back, 1 base at V and 1 base at J, with 10 bases in the middle. Germline CDR1 and CDR2: LNHDA and SQIVND (reference sequence). The DNA for the CDR3 is TGTGCCAGTAGTATAGGGACAGAAAATAACTATGGCTACACCTTC. Protein sequence: CASSIGTENNYGYTF.

This clonotype was detected many times. The V call is TRBV7-2, the J call TRBJ1-2; 8 bases map to TRBD1. The germline CDR1 and CDR2 sequences are SGHTA and FQGNSA. This CDR3 is 14 amino acids long. Germline trimming cut 1 base from V and 7 bases from J; bases unmatched to any gene: 5. Here the CDR3 reads CASSLETGGIGYTF. Here the CDR3 DNA reads TGTGCCAGCAGCTTAGAAACAGGGGGGATTGGCTACACCTTC.

Here the CDR3 DNA reads TGTGCCAGCAGCTTATGGAGGGGGGGCAGAGATACGCAGTATTTT. This encodes CASSLWRGGRDTQYF. The chain employs TRBV7-9 and TRBJ2-3; maybe TRBD2 (7 bases). This CDR3 contains 15 residues. V lost 2 bases to trimming and J lost 5 bases, with 14 bases between them. Germline V gene sequence: CDR1 SEHNR, CDR2 FQNEAQ (reference sequence).

This clonotype came up a few times. The chain has TRBV19 and TRBJ2-6; possible D gene TRBD1, 6 bases. The CDR3 totals 15 residues. In germline, CDR1 is LNHDA, CDR2 SQIVND (reference sequence). Trimming took off 5 bases at V and 1 base at J, with 9 bases between the two ends. CDR3 DNA sequence: TGTGCCAGTAGTGGTACAGGGTCTGGGGCCAACGTCCTGACTTTC. Translating gives CASSGTGSGANVLTF.

V is TRBV7-4 and J is TRBJ1-6; D perhaps matches TRBD1 (6 bases). V shed 2 bases and J shed 9 bases, with 11 bases lying between them. CDR1 is SGHVT and CDR2 is SQSDAQ in the germline V gene. The CDR3 is made up of 14 amino acids. CDR3 DNA: TGTGCCAGCAGCTTATCAGGGGAGGGTTCACCCCTCCACTTT. It is translated as CASSLSGEGSPLHF. Combining the CDR3 with reference TRBV7-4 and TRBJ1-6 gives the whole variable domain GAGVSQSPRYKVAKRGRDVALRCDSISGHVTLYWYRQTLGQGSEVLTYSQSDAQRDKSGRPSGRFSAERPERSVSTLKIQRTEQGDSAVYLCASSLSGEGSPLHFGNGTRLTVT.

This clonotype was observed many times. The chain couples TRBV7-9 to TRBJ1-2; 11 bases align to TRBD1. J lost 8 bases, V lost 9 bases, and 11 bases had no gene match. Looked up from germline, CDR1 is SEHNR and CDR2 is FQNEAQ (reference sequence). The CDR3 consists of 14 residues. The CDR3 coding sequence is TGTGCCAGTCACCCTGGACAGGGGGCTTGGGGCTACACCTTC. Protein sequence: CASHPGQGAWGYTF.

This chain joins TRBV6-6 and TRBJ1-2; D call uncertain. CDR1 and CDR2 from the germline V gene are MNHNY and SVGAGI (reference sequence). This CDR3 is 13 amino acids long. V lost 9 bases and J 5 bases, leaving 16 bases between the germline ends. The CDR3 reads CASMAQEVYGYTF. The CDR3 DNA reads TGTGCCAGTATGGCCCAAGAGGTATATGGCTACACCTTC.

This chain connects TRBV5-4 to TRBJ2-5; D may be TRBD1 (5 bases). Trimming stripped 2 bases from V and 1 base from J, with 9 bases between. The CDR3 is 14 residues long. Germline loops: CDR1 SGHNT, CDR2 YYREEE (reference sequence). CDR3 amino acids: CASSLGHGQETQYF. In DNA form, the CDR3 reads TGTGCCAGCAGCTTAGGACACGGCCAAGAGACCCAGTACTTC.